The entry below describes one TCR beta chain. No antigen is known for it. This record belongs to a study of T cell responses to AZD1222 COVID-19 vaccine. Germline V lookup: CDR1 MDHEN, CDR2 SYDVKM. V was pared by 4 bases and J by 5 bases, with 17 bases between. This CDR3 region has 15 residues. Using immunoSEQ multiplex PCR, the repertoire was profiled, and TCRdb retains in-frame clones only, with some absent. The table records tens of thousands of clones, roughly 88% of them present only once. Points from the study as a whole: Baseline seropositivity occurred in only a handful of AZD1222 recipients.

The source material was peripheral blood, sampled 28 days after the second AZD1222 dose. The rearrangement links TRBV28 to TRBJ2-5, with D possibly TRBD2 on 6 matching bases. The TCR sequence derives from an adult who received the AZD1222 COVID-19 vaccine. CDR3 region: CASSSRQGRWETQYF. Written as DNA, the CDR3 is TGTGCCAGCAGTTCCCGACAAGGGAGGTGGGAGACCCAGTACTTC. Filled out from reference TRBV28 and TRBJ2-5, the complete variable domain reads DVKVTQSSRYLVKRTGEKVFLECVQDMDHENMFWYRQDPGLGLRLIYFSYDVKMKEKGDIPEGYSVSREKKERFSLILESASTNQTSMYLCASSSRQGRWETQYFGPGTRLLVL.